What follows describes a single T cell receptor (beta chain). This sample stems from a study of early T cells in non-severe SARS-CoV-2 infection. The germline CDR1 and CDR2 sequences are LNHDA and SQIVND (reference sequence). Trimming took off 7 bases at V and 5 bases at J, with 15 bases between the two ends. The CDR3 contains 13 residues. Individual cDNA molecules received unique molecular identifiers during library preparation. TCRdb used MiXCR to reprocess the 5' RACE reads, holding one entry per CDR3 protein. The data show roughly 93,000 distinct CDR3 sequences, approximately 9.9% seen once. This receptor was obtained from an adult who was a healthcare worker with PCR-confirmed SARS-CoV-2 infection or an uninfected control (not recorded which). The chain couples TRBV19 to TRBJ2-7, with D maybe TRBD1 (6 bases). Sample: whole blood. The CDR3 DNA follows: TGTGCCAGTAAGGGGGAAAGAGGCCACGAGCAGTACTTC. This encodes CASKGERGHEQYF.